This T cell receptor beta chain was obtained from a study of CD8+CD57+ T cells in acquired aplastic anemia listed by TCRdb under 2018. Some background on the complete study: A mean of approximately 3 ug of DNA, ranging from about 0.19 to 30 ug, was extracted from sorted CD4+ and CD8+ cells. For healthy donor samples, the average read count was approximately 10 million for CD4+ cells and roughly 12 million for CD8+ cells. The investigation overall reported the following: No significant difference in CD8+ Simpson's diversity was found between patients and healthy controls (P=0.060). Although roughly 30 CD8+ CDR3 sequences were shared by patients and controls, these sequences appeared highly expressed in patients and within the immunodominant clones of patients.

Based on the germline V gene (reference sequence), the CDR1 and CDR2 sequences are SGHKS and YYEKEE. The cysteine opens and the phenylalanine closes a CDR3 of 16 amino acids. Only the CDR3 part of the read is kept: 48 bases, read in frame from the first base. The junction shows trimming of 1 base on V and 2 bases on J, and the gene matches do not reach 5 bases of it. As for this clonotype: The target of this receptor is not known. No clone much larger than this one lies a single base away; base qualities are absent.

TCR beta VDJ combination and CDR3 sequence profiling used genomic DNA as the template. An Illumina HiSeq 2000 was the platform used for TCR repertoire sequencing. In the source study's methods: TRBV/TRBJ rearrangement plots, CDR3 size and DJ length profiles, and Simpson's diversity index were used to assess repertoires. The most abundant DNA sequence in the deep sequencing data was taken as the immunodominant clone. CDR3 amino acid sequences were checked for sharing between subjects and were compared against published repertoires and the VDJdb database. TCRdb redid the processing of the public reads, applying fastp at Q25 and MiXCR, and retained in-frame beta chains. For every CDR3 protein sequence, its rows merge into one entry that carries the most common genes and DNA. The V and J calls and clone size are TCRdb's, not the authors'. The sample table shows 400,000 to 450,000 distinct CDR3 sequences, and about two thirds are seen once. Clones ranked in the top ten supply 3.5% to 4.5% of the sample.

In the study, sorted CD4+ and CD8+ blood T cells from patients with severe aplastic anemia and from healthy subjects underwent deep sequencing of TCR repertoires. Ficoll-Paque density gradient centrifugation was used to isolate peripheral blood mononuclear cells. Before DNA extraction, CD4+ and CD8+ T cells were sorted by FACS or by magnetic beads. This clonotype originated in a human donor in good health, serving as a control. The sequencing sample was made of sorted CD4+, CD8+, or CD8+CD57+ T cells (not recorded which) from PBMCs. This chain is built from TRBV5-5 and TRBJ2-1, and 8 bases in between align with TRBD1. CDR3 protein: CASSLTGGWAYNEQFF. The DNA sequence is TGTGCCAGCAGCTTGACAGGGGGGTGGGCCTACAATGAGCAGTTCTTC.